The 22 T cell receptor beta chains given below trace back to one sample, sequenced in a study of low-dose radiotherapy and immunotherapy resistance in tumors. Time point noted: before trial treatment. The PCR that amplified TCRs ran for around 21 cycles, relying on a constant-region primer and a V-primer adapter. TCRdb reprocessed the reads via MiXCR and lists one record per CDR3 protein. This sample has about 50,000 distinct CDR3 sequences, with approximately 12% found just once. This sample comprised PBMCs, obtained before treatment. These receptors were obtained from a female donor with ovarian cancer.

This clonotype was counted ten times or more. CDR3 coding DNA: TGTGCCAGCAGCCTCAGGACTAGCGGGATCTCCTACAATGAGCAGTTCTTC. It encodes CASSLRTSGISYNEQFF. The rearrangement joins TRBV5-6 to TRBJ2-1; the match to TRBD2 covers 12 bases. This CDR3 has 17 amino acids. V was pared by 4 bases and J by 0 bases, with 5 bases of the junction left unmatched. Germline V gene data show CDR1 as SGHDT and CDR2 as YYEEEE.

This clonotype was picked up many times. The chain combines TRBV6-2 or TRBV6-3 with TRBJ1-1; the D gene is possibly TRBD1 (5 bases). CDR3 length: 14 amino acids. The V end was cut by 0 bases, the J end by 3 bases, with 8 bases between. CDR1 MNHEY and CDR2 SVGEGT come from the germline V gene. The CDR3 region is CASSYSGADTEAFF. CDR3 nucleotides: TGTGCCAGCAGTTACTCTGGGGCCGACACTGAAGCTTTCTTT.

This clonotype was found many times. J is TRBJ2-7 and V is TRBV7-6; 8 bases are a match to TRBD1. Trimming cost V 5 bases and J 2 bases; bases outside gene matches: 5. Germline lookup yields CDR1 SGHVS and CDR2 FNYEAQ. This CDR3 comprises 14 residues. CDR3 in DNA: TGTGCCAGCAGCCGAGACAGGGGCCCCTACGAGCAGTACTTC. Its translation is CASSRDRGPYEQYF.

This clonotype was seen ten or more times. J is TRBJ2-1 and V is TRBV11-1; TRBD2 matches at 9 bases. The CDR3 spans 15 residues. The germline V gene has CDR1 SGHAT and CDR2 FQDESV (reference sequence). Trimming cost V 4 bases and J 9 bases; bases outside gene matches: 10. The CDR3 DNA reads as TGTGCCAGCAGCTCCGCCGACCGCGGGGGGGGTGAGCAGTTCTTC. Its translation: CASSSADRGGGEQFF. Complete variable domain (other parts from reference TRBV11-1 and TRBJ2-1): EAEVAQSPRYKITEKSQAVAFWCDPISGHATLYWYRQILGQGPELLVQFQDESVVDDSQLPKDRFSAERLKGVDSTLKIQPAELGDSAMYLCASSSADRGGGEQFFGPGTRLTVL.

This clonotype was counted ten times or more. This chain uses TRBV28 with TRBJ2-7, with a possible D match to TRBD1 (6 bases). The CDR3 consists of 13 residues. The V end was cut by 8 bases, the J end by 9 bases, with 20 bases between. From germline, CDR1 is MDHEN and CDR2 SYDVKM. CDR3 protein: CASRKTPRDTQYF. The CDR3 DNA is TGTGCCAGCCGTAAAACCCCCCGGGACACGCAGTACTTC. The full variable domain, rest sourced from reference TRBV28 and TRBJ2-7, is DVKVTQSSRYLVKRTGEKVFLECVQDMDHENMFWYRQDPGLGLRLIYFSYDVKMKEKGDIPEGYSVSREKKERFSLILESASTNQTSMYLCASRKTPRDTQYFGPGTRLTVT.

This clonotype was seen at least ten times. In DNA, the CDR3 is TGTGCCAGCAGTGAACTAGAGGGTCGGGCCAAAAACATTCAGTACTTC. This translates into CASSELEGRAKNIQYF. V usage is TRBV6-2 or TRBV6-3 and J usage is TRBJ2-4; D is possibly TRBD2 (5 bases). The CDR3 is 16 residues long. Germline V CDR1 and CDR2: MNHEY, SVGEGT. With 5 bases removed from V and 1 base from J, the gap between germline ends came to 15 bases.

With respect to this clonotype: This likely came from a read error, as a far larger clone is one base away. The CDR3 here is CASRSPGVRGYTF. The CDR3 DNA reads as TGTGCCAGCAGGTCACCAGGGGTACGCGGCTACACCTTC. This chain links TRBV12-3 or TRBV12-4 with TRBJ1-2, with a possible D match to TRBD1 (6 bases). V was shortened by 6 bases and J by 8 bases, with 16 bases between the two germline ends. The CDR3 totals 13 residues.

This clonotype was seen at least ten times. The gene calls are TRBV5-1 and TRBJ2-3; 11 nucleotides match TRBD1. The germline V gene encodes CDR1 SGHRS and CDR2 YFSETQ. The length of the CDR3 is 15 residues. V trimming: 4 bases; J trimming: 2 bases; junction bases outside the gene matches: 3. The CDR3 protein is CASSGGQGATDTQYF. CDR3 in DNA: TGCGCCAGCAGCGGAGGACAGGGGGCCACAGATACGCAGTATTTT.

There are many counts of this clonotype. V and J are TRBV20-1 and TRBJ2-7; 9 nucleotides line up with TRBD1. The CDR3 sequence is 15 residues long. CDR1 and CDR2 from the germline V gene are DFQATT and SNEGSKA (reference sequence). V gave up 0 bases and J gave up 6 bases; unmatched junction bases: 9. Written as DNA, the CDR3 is TGCAGTGCTAGAGATTTCGGGACAGGGATTACCGAGCAGTACTTC. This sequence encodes CSARDFGTGITEQYF.

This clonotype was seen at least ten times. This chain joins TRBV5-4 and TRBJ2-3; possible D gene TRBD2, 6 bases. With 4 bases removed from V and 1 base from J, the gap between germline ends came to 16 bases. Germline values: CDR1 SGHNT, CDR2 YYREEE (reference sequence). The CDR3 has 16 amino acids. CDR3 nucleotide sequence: TGTGCCAGCAGCGTTGGAGAAGGGAGGCGCACAGATACGCAGTATTTT. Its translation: CASSVGEGRRTDTQYF. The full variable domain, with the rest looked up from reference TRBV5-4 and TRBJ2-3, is ETGVTQSPTHLIKTRGQQVTLRCSSQSGHNTVSWYQQALGQGPQFIFQYYREEENGRGNFPPRFSGLQFPNYSSELNVNALELDDSALYLCASSVGEGRRTDTQYFGPGTRLTVL.

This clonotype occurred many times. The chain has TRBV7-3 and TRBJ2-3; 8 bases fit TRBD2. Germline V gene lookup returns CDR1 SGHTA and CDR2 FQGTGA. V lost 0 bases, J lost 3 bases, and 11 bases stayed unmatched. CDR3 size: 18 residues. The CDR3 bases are TGTGCCAGCAGCTTAACGGGACGGGGGGGCCGAGGGACAGATACGCAGTATTTT. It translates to CASSLTGRGGRGTDTQYF.

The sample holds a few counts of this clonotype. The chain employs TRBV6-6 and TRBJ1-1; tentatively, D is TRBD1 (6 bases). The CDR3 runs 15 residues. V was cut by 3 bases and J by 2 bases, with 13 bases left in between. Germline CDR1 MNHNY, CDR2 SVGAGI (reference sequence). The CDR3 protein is CASSYYTGSNTEAFF. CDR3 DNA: TGTGCCAGCAGTTATTATACAGGGAGCAACACTGAAGCTTTCTTT.

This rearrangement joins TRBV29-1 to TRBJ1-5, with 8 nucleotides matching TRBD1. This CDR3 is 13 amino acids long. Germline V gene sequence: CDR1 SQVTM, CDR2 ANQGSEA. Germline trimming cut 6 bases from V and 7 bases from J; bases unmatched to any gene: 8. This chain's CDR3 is CSVQTGVGQPQHF. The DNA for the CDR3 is TGCAGCGTCCAGACAGGGGTCGGGCAGCCCCAGCATTTT.

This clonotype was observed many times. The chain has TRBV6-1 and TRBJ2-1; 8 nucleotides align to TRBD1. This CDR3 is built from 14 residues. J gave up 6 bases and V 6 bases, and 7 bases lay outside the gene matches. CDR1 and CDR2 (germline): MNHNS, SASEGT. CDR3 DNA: TGTGCCAGCAGAGGACAGGGTGGGTCCAATGAGCAGTTCTTC. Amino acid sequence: CASRGQGGSNEQFF.

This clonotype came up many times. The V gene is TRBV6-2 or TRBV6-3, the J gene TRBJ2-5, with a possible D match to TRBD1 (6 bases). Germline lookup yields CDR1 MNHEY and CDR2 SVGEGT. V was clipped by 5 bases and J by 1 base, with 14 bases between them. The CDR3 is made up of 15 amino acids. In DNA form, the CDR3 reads TGTGCCAGCAGTCTCTCCACAGGGCCCCAAGAGACCCAGTACTTC. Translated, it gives CASSLSTGPQETQYF.

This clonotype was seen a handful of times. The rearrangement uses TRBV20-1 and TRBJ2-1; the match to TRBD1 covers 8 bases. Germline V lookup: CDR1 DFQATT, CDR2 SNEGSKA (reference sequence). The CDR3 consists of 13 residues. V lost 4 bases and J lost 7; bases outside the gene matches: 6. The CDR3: CSAKDRVENEQFF. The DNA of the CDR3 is TGCAGTGCTAAGGACAGGGTCGAGAATGAGCAGTTCTTC.

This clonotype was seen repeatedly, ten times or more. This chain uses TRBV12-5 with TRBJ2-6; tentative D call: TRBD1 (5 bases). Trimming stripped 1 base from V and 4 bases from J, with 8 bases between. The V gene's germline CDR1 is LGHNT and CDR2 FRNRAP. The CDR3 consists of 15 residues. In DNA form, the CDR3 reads TGTGCTAGTGGTTTGGATCCAGGGGGGGCCAACGTCCTGACTTTC. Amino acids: CASGLDPGGANVLTF.

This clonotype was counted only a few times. CDR3 bases: TGTGCCAGCAGCTTGTACGGCAGCGGATCTGGAAACACCATATATTTT. This gives the protein CASSLYGSGSGNTIYF. J is TRBJ1-3 and V is TRBV5-4, with unresolved D. The CDR3 is made up of 16 amino acids. The germline gives CDR1 SGHNT, CDR2 YYREEE (reference sequence). V lost 1 base, J lost 1 base, and 12 bases lay in between.

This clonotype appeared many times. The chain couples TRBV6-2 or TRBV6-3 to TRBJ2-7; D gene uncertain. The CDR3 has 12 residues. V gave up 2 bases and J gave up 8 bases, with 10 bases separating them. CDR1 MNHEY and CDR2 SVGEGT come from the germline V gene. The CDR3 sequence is CASSYVGGKQYF. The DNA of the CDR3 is TGTGCCAGCAGTTACGTTGGTGGGAAGCAGTACTTC.

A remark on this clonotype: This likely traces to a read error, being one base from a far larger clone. The CDR3 sequence is CASSIWTGKDGSGADVLTF. The CDR3 region has the DNA TGTGCCAGCAGCATCTGGACGGGAAAGGATGGCTCTGGGGCCGACGTCCTGACTTTC. V usage is TRBV7-2 and J usage is TRBJ2-6; possibly TRBD1 or TRBD2 for D (5 bases each). The germline gives CDR1 SGHTA, CDR2 FQGNSA. CDR3 length: 19 amino acids.

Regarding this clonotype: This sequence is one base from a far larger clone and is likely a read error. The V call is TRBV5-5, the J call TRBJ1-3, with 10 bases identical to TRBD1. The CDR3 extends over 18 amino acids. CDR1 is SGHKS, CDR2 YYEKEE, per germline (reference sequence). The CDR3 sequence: CASSLGQGGKSSGNTVYF. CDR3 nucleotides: TGTGCCAGCAGCCTCGGACAGGGGGGAAAGAGCTCTGGAAACACCGTATATTTT.

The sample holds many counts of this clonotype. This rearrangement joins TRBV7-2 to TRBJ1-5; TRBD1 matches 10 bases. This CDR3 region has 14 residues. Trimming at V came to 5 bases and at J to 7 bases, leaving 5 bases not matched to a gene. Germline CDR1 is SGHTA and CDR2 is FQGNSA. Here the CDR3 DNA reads TGTGCCAGCAGCCCGGACAGGGGGGGCCAGCCCCAGCATTTT. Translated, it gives CASSPDRGGQPQHF.